This entry describes one T cell receptor beta chain. Its binding antigen is unknown. Base quality data are lacking; no much larger clone is found one base away. In light of the paper, this sample's time point label describes: week 5, during vaccination. Every vaccine dose consisted of 300 ug of a 20-mer mutant IDH1 peptide in Montanide, administered subcutaneously together with topical imiquimod. Newly diagnosed WHO grade 3 or 4 IDH1-mutant astrocytomas showing loss of nuclear ATRX were present in the donors. The samples were drawn from NOA16, a multicentre, single-arm, open-label phase I trial in Germany that tested a mutant IDH1 peptide vaccine in humans for the first time. Genomic DNA for TCRB sequencing was extracted from EDTA blood using the DNeasy Blood and Tissue Kit. The germline V gene encodes CDR1 SGHKS and CDR2 YYEKEE (reference sequence). The CDR3 starts with the cysteine, ends with the phenylalanine, and has 15 residues. Kept here is only the CDR3 DNA, which spans 45 bases and is read in frame from base 1. V is reduced by 4 bases and J by 4 bases, leaving a spacing of 14 bases between them.

Library generation was performed with the immunoSEQ multiplex PCR assay. Rearranged TCR beta chain sequences were amplified with the hsTCRB Kit following the manufacturer's protocol. An Illumina MiSeq was used to sequence the TCRB libraries. The authors' analysis ran thus. Demultiplexing, trimming and gene mapping were performed with the kit vendor's proprietary platform. Entries here come from immuneACCESS through TCRdb and include only in-frame sequences with V and J called. Some clones fail to appear in such tables; in the studies checked, an unresolved V gene covers under half of the shortfall, and the cause of the remainder is unknown. V and J calls and clone size are those listed in that table; D and trimming were worked out from the DNA. Across this sample there are about 58,000 clones, with around four fifths seen only once. The top ten clonotypes cover approximately 7.4% of the sample. These data originate in a study of a mutant IDH1 vaccine in newly diagnosed glioma (dated by TCRdb to the early 2020s). Context from the whole study: Across visits V03 through V10, patients got a total of eight vaccinations, given in weeks 1, 3, 5, 7, 11, 15, 19 and 23. Vaccination was initiated 4-6 weeks after radiotherapy alone, or concurrently with temozolomide cycles in the chemotherapy-containing groups. The roughly 32 treated patients were around 60% male and around 40% female, with a mean age of approximately 40 years. Before enrollment, patients had received standard therapy of radiotherapy alone, temozolomide alone, or radiochemotherapy with temozolomide; most received the combination. Peripheral blood samples were drawn at six visits, namely V03 (baseline), V05, V07, V10, V12 and V13. Longitudinal TCRB deep sequencing was done for 25 treated patients, wherever samples were available for exploratory analyses. The full study reports these points: Selection of PBMC samples for TCRB deep sequencing was based on availability. The authors stated that sample limitations prevented analyses of patient blood samples from being reproduced. Changes in the top peripheral T cell clonotypes picked up by TCRB sequencing did not appear to be linked to pseudoprogression. Vaccine-induced immune responses across multiple MHC alleles were detected in about 92% of patients.

Here the chain combines TRBV5-5 and TRBJ1-4, with a tentative D gene TRBD1 over 6 matching bases. Here the sequenced sample was PBMCs, taken from a glioma patient whose treatment included an IDH1 peptide vaccine. The sequence was collected from a woman aged 45-65 years with glioma. For the CDR3, the sequence is CASSRWTANNEKLFF. The DNA sequence is TGTGCCAGCAGCCGATGGACAGCAAATAATGAAAAACTGTTTTTT.